The clone carrying this T cell receptor (beta chain) was observed a handful of times. Its antigen is still unknown. Each individual donor underwent a draw of approximately 9.8 milliliters of peripheral blood. Total RNA, at least 5.5 micrograms per sample, came from PBMCs. Trimming removed 0 bases at V and 1 base at J, with 11 bases between. This CDR3 is 16 amino acids long. Germline CDR1 reads SEHNR; CDR2 reads FQNEAQ (reference sequence). Together with a sample-barcoded 5' primer, a J-beta primer mix was included in a second PCR lasting about 7 to 11 cycles. TCRdb reprocessed the 5' RACE reads with MiXCR, giving one entry per CDR3 protein. The repertoire has 1.4 million to 1.5 million distinct CDR3 sequences, roughly 40% of them found once; the top ten carry less than 8%. The sample originates from a study of blood T cells in healthy people across ages. Study results and caveats: Researchers report that TCR beta diversity correlated strongly with naive T cell percentage. Leaving the PBMCs unsorted stopped any conclusive comparison of naive versus antigen-experienced cells.

Sequences were obtained from blood. This TCR was sampled from a woman under 30 in good health. V and J are TRBV7-9 and TRBJ2-3, with TRBD2 as a possible D gene (7 bases). The CDR3 loop is CASSLAGRGRTDTQYF. DNA for the CDR3: TGTGCCAGCAGCTTAGCAGGGCGGGGGCGCACAGATACGCAGTATTTT.